This is a list of T cell receptor beta chains from one sample in a study of shared clonotypes between healthy human individuals. Sequenced by immunoSEQ multiplex PCR; TCRdb stores in-frame clones only, minus some. This table holds more than 500,000 clones, around 95% found once. The sequenced sample consisted of naive CD8+ T cells sorted from blood. All receptors derive from a woman aged 25-40 years in good health. Each CDR3 is given with its conserved first and last residue. Each record gives: CDR3 length, clone size, J gene, V gene, D gene, CDR3 DNA, CDR3 protein. The D gene is left open where the match is weak. Part of the rows lack a size; the others show once, few, many or a class for expanded clones.

>12|NA|TRBJ1-4|TRBV27|NA
TGTGCCAGCAGTTCCACAGGGGAAAAACTGTTTTTT
CASSSTGEKLFF
>16|NA|TRBJ2-3|TRBV4-1|NA
TGCGCCAGCAGCCTACTAATTGGCGGTGTCACAGATACGCAGTATTTT
CASSLLIGGVTDTQYF
>15|NA|TRBJ2-7|TRBV5-6|NA
TGTGCCAGCAGCGGGGAATCCGGGGCCTCCTACGAGCAGTACTTC
CASSGESGASYEQYF
>13|NA|TRBJ1-5|TRBV19|NA
TGTGCCAGTGTGGGAAGCTATAATCAGCCCCAGCATTTT
CASVGSYNQPQHF
>14|NA|TRBJ2-7|TRBV27|NA
TGTGCCAGCAGTTTAGATCGCGGGACCACCGAGCAGTACTTC
CASSLDRGTTEQYF
>14|NA|TRBJ2-7|TRBV11-2|TRBD1
TGTGCCAGCAGCTTAGATCGGACAGGGCGCGAGCAGTACTTC
CASSLDRTGREQYF
>15|NA|TRBJ2-3|TRBV29-1|NA
TGCAGCGTTGAATCCGGGGGCCGCGGCACAGATACGCAGTATTTT
CSVESGGRGTDTQYF
>14|NA|TRBJ2-7|TRBV27|TRBD2
TGTGCCAGCGGCATAGCGGGAGAGTCCTACGAGCAGTACTTC
CASGIAGESYEQYF
>15|once|TRBJ1-1|TRBV4-2|TRBD1
TGTGCCAGCAGCCAGTCCGGGACAGGGGGCACTGAAGCTTTCTTT
CASSQSGTGGTEAFF
>15|NA|TRBJ2-2|TRBV13|TRBD2
TGTGCCAGCAGCTTACTAGCGGGAGACACCGGGGAGCTGTTTTTT
CASSLLAGDTGELFF
>14|NA|TRBJ2-7|TRBV6-5|TRBD2
TGTGCCAGCAGTTACAGCGGGAGCTCCTACGAGCAGTACTTC
CASSYSGSSYEQYF
>18|NA|TRBJ1-1|TRBV2|NA
TGTGCCAGCAGTGACCTCCCTGGGGCCAAACCAGAGAACACTGAAGCTTTCTTT
CASSDLPGAKPENTEAFF
>13|NA|TRBJ2-7|TRBV19|NA
TGTGCCAGTAGCGGCACCCCAGGGCGGGAGCAGTACTTC
CASSGTPGREQYF
>16|NA|TRBJ2-7|TRBV7-8|NA
TGTGCCAGCAGCTTATCCCATGGAGAGGGCTCCTACGAGCAGTACTTC
CASSLSHGEGSYEQYF
>15|NA|TRBJ1-4|TRBV5-6|NA
TGTGCCAGCAGCTTGGCCGGCAGCCTAAATGAAAAACTGTTTTTT
CASSLAGSLNEKLFF
>13|NA|TRBJ2-1|TRBV25-1|NA
TGTGCCAGCACCATCGACTCCTACAATGAGCAGTTCTTC
CASTIDSYNEQFF
>17|NA|TRBJ2-5|TRBV13|TRBD1
TGTGCCAGCAGCTTCAAGGGGGCGCTAAGGGGTGCGGAGACCCAGTACTTC
CASSFKGALRGAETQYF
>12|NA|TRBJ2-7|TRBV7-9|NA
TGTGCCAGCAGGTTAGCGGATTACGAGCAGTACTTC
CASRLADYEQYF
>19|NA|TRBJ2-3|TRBV4-1|TRBD2
TGCGCCAGCAGCCAACGTCGAGGTCCAGCGGGAGAGTCGGGAGATACGCAGTATTTT
CASSQRRGPAGESGDTQYF
>15|NA|TRBJ1-2|TRBV28|NA
TGTGCCAGCCCTGATCCCCTCGGGGGGGGCGTAGGCTACACCTTC
CASPDPLGGGVGYTF
>16|NA|TRBJ2-6|TRBV27|TRBD1
TGTGCCAGCAGCGGGACAGGCCTCTCTGGGGCCAACGTCCTGACTTTC
CASSGTGLSGANVLTF
>14|NA|TRBJ1-1|TRBV19|NA
TGTGCCAGTAGTATGAACAGTGCGGGGACTGAAGCTTTCTTT
CASSMNSAGTEAFF
>16|once|TRBJ2-7|TRBV5-4|NA
TGTGCCAGCAGCTTGGGTGGCTCCTTCAGTTATTACGAGCAGTACTTC
CASSLGGSFSYYEQYF
>13|NA|TRBJ2-7|TRBV27|TRBD2
TGTGCCAGCAGTTTTAGTAGCGGGTACGAGCAGTACTTC
CASSFSSGYEQYF
>16|NA|TRBJ2-6|TRBV13|TRBD1
TGTGCCAGCAGCCTAGGGACAGCCTCTGGGGCCAACGTCCTGACTTTC
CASSLGTASGANVLTF
>16|once|TRBJ1-1|TRBV6-1|NA
TGTGCCAGCAGTGCCCCCGGCAGCGTGACGAACACTGAAGCTTTCTTT
CASSAPGSVTNTEAFF
>13|once|TRBJ1-2|TRBV14|NA
TGTGCCAGCAGCCTCGGAGGGGGTGGCGGCTACACCTTC
CASSLGGGGGYTF
>13|NA|TRBJ2-1|TRBV27|NA
TGTGCCAGCAGTTTAAGCTCCTACAATGAGCAGTTCTTC
CASSLSSYNEQFF
>13|once|TRBJ2-7|TRBV5-6|NA
TGTGCCAGCAGCTTGGACCAATTCTACGAGCAGTACTTC
CASSLDQFYEQYF
>13|NA|TRBJ1-1|TRBV27|NA
TGTGCCAGCAGTTTATTGGGAGGCCCTGAAGCTTTCTTT
CASSLLGGPEAFF
>14|NA|TRBJ1-1|TRBV25-1|NA
TGTGCCAGCAGTGAATTAGGAATGAACACTGAAGCTTTCTTT
CASSELGMNTEAFF
>17|NA|TRBJ2-3|TRBV19|TRBD1
TGTGCCAGTAGTATAGAGGGCAGGGGGTCGTTTTCAGATACGCAGTATTTT
CASSIEGRGSFSDTQYF
>15|NA|TRBJ2-7|TRBV11-3|NA
TGTGCCAGCAGCTTTAGCTGGACAGACCTCTACGAGCAGTACTTC
CASSFSWTDLYEQYF
>16|NA|TRBJ2-3|TRBV2|NA
TGTGCCAGCAGTGAGGAGGGGTATATGCGAGCGGATACGCAGTATTTT
CASSEEGYMRADTQYF
>15|NA|TRBJ2-7|TRBV29-1|NA
TGCAGCGTGGAAAGAACAGATCGACGTTCCTACGAGCAGTACTTC
CSVERTDRRSYEQYF
>15|NA|TRBJ2-7|TRBV5-1|NA
TGCGCCAGCAGCTTCAACAGAGCGGTTTACTACGAGCAGTACTTC
CASSFNRAVYYEQYF
>14|NA|TRBJ2-6|TRBV5-6|NA
TGTGCCAGCAGCACAGGGTCCGGGGCCAACGTCCTGACTTTC
CASSTGSGANVLTF
>12|NA|TRBJ2-7|TRBV4-2|NA
TGTGCCAGCAGCTTGGTAGCCGGGGAGCAGTACTTC
CASSLVAGEQYF
>13|NA|TRBJ2-7|TRBV10-2|NA
TGCGCCAGCAGTGGTTCGGCCCACTACGAGCAGTACTTC
CASSGSAHYEQYF
>14|NA|TRBJ2-7|TRBV27|TRBD2
TGTGCCAGCAGTTGGACTAGCGGGAGCCACGAGCAGTACTTC
CASSWTSGSHEQYF
>14|NA|TRBJ1-5|TRBV27|NA
TGTGCCAGCAGCCTCACCGGCAGCAATCAGCCCCAGCATTTT
CASSLTGSNQPQHF
>14|NA|TRBJ2-2|TRBV6-6|NA
TGTGCCAGCTTAGAGAGAGAAGTCCCCGGGGAGCTGTTTTTT
CASLEREVPGELFF
>14|NA|TRBJ1-5|TRBV28|NA
TGTGCCAGCAGTTTCGGCAGGGGCCATCAGCCCCAGCATTTT
CASSFGRGHQPQHF
>11|NA|TRBJ2-1|TRBV7-9|NA
TGTGCCAGCAGCTTATTATATGAGCAGTTCTTC
CASSLLYEQFF
>14|NA|TRBJ2-3|TRBV6-5|NA
TGTGCCAGCAGCGGACAGTGGGACACAGATACGCAGTATTTT
CASSGQWDTDTQYF
>12|NA|TRBJ1-2|TRBV7-2|NA
TGTGCCAGCAGCTCCCGGGCGATGGGCTACACCTTC
CASSSRAMGYTF
>14|NA|TRBJ2-7|TRBV5-4|TRBD2
TGTGCCAGCAGCAATCAGGGTAGCGGGTACGAGCAGTACTTC
CASSNQGSGYEQYF
>14|NA|TRBJ2-7|TRBV2|NA
TGTGCCAGCAGTGGTCTTTCGGGAGTGGGTGAGCAGTACTTC
CASSGLSGVGEQYF
>11|NA|TRBJ2-2|TRBV10-1|NA
TGCGCCAGCAGTGATATAGGGGAGCTGTTTTTT
CASSDIGELFF